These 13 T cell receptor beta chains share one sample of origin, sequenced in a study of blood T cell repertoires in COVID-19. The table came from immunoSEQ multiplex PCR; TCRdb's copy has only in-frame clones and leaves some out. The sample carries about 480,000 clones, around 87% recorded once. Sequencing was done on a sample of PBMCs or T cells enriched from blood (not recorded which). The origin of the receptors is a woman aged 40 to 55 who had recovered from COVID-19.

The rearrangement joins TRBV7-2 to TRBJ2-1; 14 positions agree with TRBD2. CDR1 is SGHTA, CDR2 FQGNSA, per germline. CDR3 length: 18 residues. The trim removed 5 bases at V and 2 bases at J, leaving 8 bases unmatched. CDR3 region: CASSQGLAGDSTYNEQFF. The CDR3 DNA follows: TGTGCCAGCAGCCAGGGACTAGCGGGAGACAGTACCTACAATGAGCAGTTCTTC.

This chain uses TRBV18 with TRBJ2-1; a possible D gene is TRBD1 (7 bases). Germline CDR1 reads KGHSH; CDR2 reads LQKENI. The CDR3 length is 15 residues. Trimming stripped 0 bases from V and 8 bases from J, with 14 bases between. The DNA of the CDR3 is TGTGCCAGCTCACCACCAAATACAGGGGAGGATGAGCAGTTCTTC. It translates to CASSPPNTGEDEQFF. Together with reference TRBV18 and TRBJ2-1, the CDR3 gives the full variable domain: NAGVMQNPRHLVRRRGQEARLRCSPMKGHSHVYWYRQLPEEGLKFMVYLQKENIIDESGMPKERFSAEFPKEGPSILRIQQVVRGDSAAYFCASSPPNTGEDEQFFGPGTRLTVL.

CDR3 residues: CASSQCYYRGGGHEQYF. CDR3 nucleotide sequence: TGTGCCAGCAGCCAATGTTATTACCGGGGGGGTGGTCACGAGCAGTACTTC. This chain links TRBV3-1 (or the pseudogene TRBV3-2) with TRBJ2-7; 8 bases are a match to TRBD2. The CDR3 totals 17 residues. The V and J ends lost 2 bases and 5 bases, in that order; junction bases with no gene match: 14. Germline V gene lookup returns CDR1 LGHDT and CDR2 YNNKEL (reference sequence).

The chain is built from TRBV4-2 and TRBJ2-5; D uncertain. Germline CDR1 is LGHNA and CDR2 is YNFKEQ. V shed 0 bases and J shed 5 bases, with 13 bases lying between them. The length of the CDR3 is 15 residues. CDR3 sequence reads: CASSQDLGAWETQYF. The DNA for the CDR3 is TGTGCCAGCAGCCAAGATCTAGGCGCCTGGGAGACCCAGTACTTC.

This CDR3 reads CASSLGYPYEQYF. The CDR3 DNA sequence: TGTGCCAGCAGCTTAGGTTATCCGTACGAGCAGTACTTC. This chain uses TRBV7-2 with TRBJ2-7; D call uncertain. This CDR3 has 13 residues. Trimming cost V 1 base and J 4 bases, with 8 bases left between them. Germline CDR1 reads SGHTA; CDR2 reads FQGNSA.

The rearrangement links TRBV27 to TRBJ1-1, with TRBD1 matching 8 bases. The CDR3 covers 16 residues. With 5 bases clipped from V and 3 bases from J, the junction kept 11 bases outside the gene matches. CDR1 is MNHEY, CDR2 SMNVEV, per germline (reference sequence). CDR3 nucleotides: TGTGCCAGCAGTCCCGGGACAGGACTACTATACACTGAAGCTTTCTTT. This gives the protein CASSPGTGLLYTEAFF.

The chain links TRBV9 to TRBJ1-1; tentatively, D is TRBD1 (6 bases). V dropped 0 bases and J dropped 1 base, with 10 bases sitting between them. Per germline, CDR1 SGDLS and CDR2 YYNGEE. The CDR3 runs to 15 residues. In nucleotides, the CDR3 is TGTGCCAGCAGCGTAGCTCAGGGGCGGAACACTGAAGCTTTCTTT. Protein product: CASSVAQGRNTEAFF.

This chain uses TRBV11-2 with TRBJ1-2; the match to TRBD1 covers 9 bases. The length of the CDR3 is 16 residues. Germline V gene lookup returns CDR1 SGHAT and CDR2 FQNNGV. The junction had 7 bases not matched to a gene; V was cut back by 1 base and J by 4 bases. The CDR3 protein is CASSLVSGTGFYGYTF. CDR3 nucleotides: TGTGCCAGCAGCTTAGTGTCCGGGACAGGGTTCTATGGCTACACCTTC. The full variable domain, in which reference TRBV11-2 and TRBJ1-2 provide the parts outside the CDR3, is EAGVAQSPRYKIIEKRQSVAFWCNPISGHATLYWYQQILGQGPKLLIQFQNNGVVDDSQLPKDRFSAERLKGVDSTLKIQPAKLEDSAVYLCASSLVSGTGFYGYTFGSGTRLTVV.

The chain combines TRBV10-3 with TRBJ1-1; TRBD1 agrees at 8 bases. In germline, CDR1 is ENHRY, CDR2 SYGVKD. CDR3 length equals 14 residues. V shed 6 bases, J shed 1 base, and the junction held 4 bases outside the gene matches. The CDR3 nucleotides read TGTGCCATCAGACCGACAGGGGCGAACACTGAAGCTTTCTTT. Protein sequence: CAIRPTGANTEAFF.

The CDR3 loop is CASSSPTGGSYNEQFF. The CDR3 nucleotides read TGTGCCAGCAGCTCCCCGACAGGGGGCTCCTACAATGAGCAGTTCTTC. The chain carries TRBV5-6 and TRBJ2-1; the match to TRBD1 covers 9 bases. CDR3 length equals 16 residues. V lost 3 bases, J lost 0 bases, and 4 bases stayed unmatched. Germline V gene lookup returns CDR1 SGHDT and CDR2 YYEEEE. Complete variable domain (other parts from reference TRBV5-6 and TRBJ2-1): DAGVTQSPTHLIKTRGQQVTLRCSPKSGHDTVSWYQQALGQGPQFIFQYYEEEERQRGNFPDRFSGHQFPNYSSELNVNALLLGDSALYLCASSSPTGGSYNEQFFGPGTRLTVL.

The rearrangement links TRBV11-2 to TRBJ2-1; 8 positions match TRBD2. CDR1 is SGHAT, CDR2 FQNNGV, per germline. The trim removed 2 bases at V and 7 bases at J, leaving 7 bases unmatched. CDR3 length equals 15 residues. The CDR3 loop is CASSLSGGPRNEQFF. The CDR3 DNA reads TGTGCCAGCAGCTTATCGGGAGGGCCGAGGAATGAGCAGTTCTTC.

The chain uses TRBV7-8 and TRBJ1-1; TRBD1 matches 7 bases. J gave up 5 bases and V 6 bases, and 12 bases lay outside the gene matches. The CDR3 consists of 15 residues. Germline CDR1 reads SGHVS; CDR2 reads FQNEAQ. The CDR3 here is CASSHRGRRDTEAFF. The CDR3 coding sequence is TGTGCCAGCAGTCATAGGGGGCGCAGGGATACTGAAGCTTTCTTT.

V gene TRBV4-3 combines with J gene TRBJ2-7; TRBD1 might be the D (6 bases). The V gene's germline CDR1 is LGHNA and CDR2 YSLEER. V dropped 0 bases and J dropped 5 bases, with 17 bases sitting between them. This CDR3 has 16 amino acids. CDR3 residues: CASSQEGSGTSDEQYF. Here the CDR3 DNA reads TGCGCCAGCAGCCAAGAGGGTTCAGGGACATCGGACGAGCAGTACTTC.